These 31 T cell receptor beta chains were sequenced from one sample in a study of cytomegalovirus exposure and HLA in healthy donors. The PCR made use of 60 Vbeta and 13 Jbeta primers. The data were produced by immunoSEQ multiplex PCR, yet TCRdb's version contains in-frame clones alone and is incomplete. This sample carries more than 60,000 clones, with about a sixth going to the ten biggest clones. The material sequenced was PBMCs. The receptors here all came from a boy aged 10-17 years in good health and CMV-seronegative.

The chain combines TRBV18 with TRBJ2-2, with D hard to call. Germline assignment: CDR1 KGHSH and CDR2 LQKENI. The ends were cut back, 2 bases at V and 6 bases at J, with 7 bases in the middle. The CDR3 sequence is 13 residues long. This chain's CDR3 is CASSPSRAGELFF. CDR3 DNA sequence: TGTGCCAGCTCACCAAGCCGGGCCGGGGAGCTGTTTTTT.

The V gene is TRBV6-5, the J gene TRBJ1-5, with 9 bases that match TRBD1. Germline V gene lookup returns CDR1 MNHEY and CDR2 SVGAGI. This CDR3 has 14 residues. With V trimmed by 8 bases and J by 2 bases, 4 bases remained unmatched. The CDR3 reads CASGTGQGNQPQHF. For the CDR3, the DNA is TGTGCCAGCGGGACAGGGCAGGGCAATCAGCCCCAGCATTTT.

The DNA of the CDR3 is TGTGCCAGCAGTCACGAGGACACTGAAGCTTTCTTT. Encoded protein: CASSHEDTEAFF. The rearrangement joins TRBV6-6 to TRBJ1-1; D remains unclear. V was shortened by 5 bases and J by 3 bases, with 7 bases between the two germline ends. The CDR3 contains 12 residues. In germline, CDR1 is MNHNY, CDR2 SVGAGI (reference sequence).

The J gene is TRBJ2-7, the V gene TRBV19; unclear D gene. The V gene lost 1 base and the J gene lost 1 base, with 11 bases spanning the gap. There are 15 residues in the CDR3. Looked up from germline, CDR1 is LNHDA and CDR2 is SQIVND (reference sequence). The CDR3 reads CASSIGAGFSYEQYF. The CDR3 DNA is TGTGCCAGTAGTATAGGGGCCGGATTTTCCTACGAGCAGTACTTC.

The chain uses TRBV27 and TRBJ1-1; 10 bases fit TRBD1. The CDR3 totals 14 residues. V was pared by 5 bases and J by 4 bases, with 4 bases of the junction left unmatched. Per the germline V gene, CDR1 is MNHEY and CDR2 is SMNVEV (reference sequence). The CDR3 region is CASSLRTGGTEAFF. The CDR3 DNA reads TGTGCCAGCAGTCTCCGGACAGGGGGCACTGAAGCTTTCTTT.

The CDR3 reads CASSEPLAAPDTQYF. CDR3 nucleotide sequence: TGTGCCAGCAGCGAACCACTAGCGGCTCCAGATACGCAGTATTTT. The rearrangement uses TRBV5-4 and TRBJ2-3; TRBD2 matches 8 bases. V shed 4 bases and J 4 bases; nucleotides not matched to a gene: 8. The germline V gene has CDR1 SGHNT and CDR2 YYREEE (reference sequence). CDR3 length equals 15 residues.

This chain joins TRBV6-1 and TRBJ1-1; 10 nucleotides align to TRBD1. CDR3 length: 15 residues. The V gene's germline CDR1 is MNHNS and CDR2 SASEGT. The V gene end was trimmed by 0 bases and the J gene end by 5 bases; junction bases not matched to a gene: 3. Here the CDR3 DNA reads TGTGCCAGCAGTGAAGCGGACAGGGGGGGGACTGAAGCTTTCTTT. Translating gives CASSEADRGGTEAFF.

This sequence joins TRBV9 and TRBJ2-1, with 9 bases that match TRBD2. V lost 7 bases, J lost 5 bases, and 7 bases stayed unmatched. The CDR3 is made up of 14 amino acids. Germline CDR1 SGDLS, CDR2 YYNGEE. CDR3 in DNA: TGTGCCAGCCGACCCGGGACTAGCCACAATGAGCAGTTCTTC. Translating it yields CASRPGTSHNEQFF.

V usage is TRBV5-1 and J usage is TRBJ2-1, with TRBD2 as a possible D gene (6 bases). Germline V gene lookup returns CDR1 SGHRS and CDR2 YFSETQ. Trimming pared 1 base from V and 3 bases from J, leaving 11 bases between. The CDR3 has 15 residues. The CDR3 sequence: CASSLSSGVYNEQFF. The CDR3, as DNA: TGCGCCAGCAGCTTGTCATCGGGAGTCTACAATGAGCAGTTCTTC.

The chain links TRBV5-4 to TRBJ2-5; 8 bases align to TRBD1. The J call may be mistaken, given a closer DNA end match to TRBJ2-7. Germline CDR1 and CDR2: SGHNT and YYREEE (reference sequence). This CDR3 contains 15 residues. CDR3 in DNA: TGTGCCAGCAGCTTTGGGCAGGGGGCCCCCTACGAGCAGTACTTC. Its translation: CASSFGQGAPYEQYF.

The rearrangement uses TRBV21-1 and TRBJ1-1; TRBD1 is taken as the D call from the table, unchecked against the DNA. TRBV21-1 is tagged as a pseudogene. The CDR3 runs to 15 residues. In nucleotides, the CDR3 is TGTGCCAGCAGCAAGAAGGGCAGGGCGAACACTGAAGCTTTCTTT. As protein: CASSKKGRANTEAFF.

V gene TRBV6-1 combines with J gene TRBJ2-5; D uncertain. Germline CDR1 reads MNHNS; CDR2 reads SASEGT. There are 11 residues in the CDR3. V was trimmed by 8 bases and J by 2 bases, leaving 6 bases between them. The CDR3: CASDLQETQYF. CDR3 coding DNA: TGTGCCAGCGACTTACAAGAGACCCAGTACTTC.

The gene calls are TRBV30 and TRBJ2-7; TRBD1 agrees at 7 bases. Trimming took 0 bases from V and 5 from J; bases not matched to a gene: 4. This CDR3 is 13 amino acids long. The V gene's germline CDR1 is GTSNPN and CDR2 SVGIG (reference sequence). The CDR3 loop is CAWSVDRKNEQYF. As DNA, the CDR3 is TGTGCCTGGAGTGTGGACAGGAAAAACGAGCAGTACTTC.

V gene TRBV11-2 combines with J gene TRBJ2-3; 8 nucleotides agree with TRBD2. J lost 2 bases, V lost 5 bases, and 9 bases had no gene match. Germline V gene data show CDR1 as SGHAT and CDR2 as FQNNGV. This CDR3 has 16 residues. CDR3 coding DNA: TGTGCCAGCAGCCAAGAGTCACTAGCGGCCACAGATACGCAGTATTTT. It encodes CASSQESLAATDTQYF.

CDR3 residues: CASGRERDTDTQYF. The CDR3 bases are TGTGCCAGCGGTCGGGAGCGCGACACAGATACGCAGTATTTT. The rearrangement links TRBV6-1 to TRBJ2-3; D is possibly TRBD2 (6 bases). V lost 8 bases and J 2 bases, leaving 14 bases between the germline ends. The CDR3 is 14 residues long. The germline gives CDR1 MNHNS, CDR2 SASEGT.

The chain uses TRBV4-3 and TRBJ2-7; 9 nucleotides match TRBD2. This CDR3 region has 14 residues. CDR1 LGHNA and CDR2 YSLEER come from the germline V gene. With 1 base clipped from V and 6 bases from J, the junction kept 4 bases outside the gene matches. Written as DNA, the CDR3 is TGCGCCAGCAGCCAAGCTAGCGGGACTGGCGAGCAGTACTTC. Translation gives CASSQASGTGEQYF.

Remarks on this clone: The junction departs from germline at one end; a sequencing error may be responsible. The rearrangement joins TRBV19 to TRBJ2-2, with D tentatively TRBD1 (6 bases). Germline CDR1 reads LNHDA; CDR2 reads SQIVND (reference sequence). CDR3 length: 17 amino acids. The CDR3 loop is CASSIGYQGSTTGELFF. CDR3 nucleotides: TGTGCCAGTAGCATAGGGTATCAGGGGTCTACGACCGGGGAGCTGTTTTTT. The full variable domain, rest sourced from reference TRBV19 and TRBJ2-2, is DGGITQSPKYLFRKEGQNVTLSCEQNLNHDAMYWYRQDPGQGLRLIYYSQIVNDFQKGDIAEGYSVSREKKESFPLTVTSAQKNPTAFYLCASSIGYQGSTTGELFFGEGSRLTVL.

The J gene is TRBJ2-5, the V gene TRBV30; D not resolved. The CDR3 has 13 residues. V shed 3 bases and J shed 3 bases, with 11 bases lying between them. Germline values: CDR1 GTSNPN, CDR2 SVGIG (reference sequence). CDR3 nucleotides: TGTGCCTGGAGGCGGAACCCGAAAGAGACCCAGTACTTC. Amino acids: CAWRRNPKETQYF.

The chain couples TRBV9 to TRBJ2-1, with unresolved D. CDR3 length: 14 residues. V shed 0 bases and J shed 3 bases, with 7 bases lying between them. CDR1 is SGDLS and CDR2 is YYNGEE in the germline V gene. The CDR3 DNA reads TGTGCCAGCAGCGTAGTCCCTATCTACAATGAGCAGTTCTTC. Translating it yields CASSVVPIYNEQFF.

The genes are TRBV5-1 and TRBJ1-3, with D unresolved. Looked up from germline, CDR1 is SGHRS and CDR2 is YFSETQ. V shed 2 bases and J shed 4 bases, with 7 bases lying between them. The CDR3 consists of 13 residues. The CDR3 here is CASSFAQGNTIYF. CDR3 sequence (DNA): TGCGCCAGCAGCTTCGCTCAGGGAAACACCATATATTTT.

J is TRBJ1-1 and V is TRBV20-1, with a weak D call TRBD1 (5 bases). V was cut by 4 bases and J by 6 bases, with 6 bases left in between. This CDR3 region has 10 residues. From germline, CDR1 is DFQATT and CDR2 SNEGSKA (reference sequence). The CDR3 region has the DNA TGCAGTGCTAAACAGGCTGAAGCTTTCTTT. This gives the protein CSAKQAEAFF.

The gene calls are TRBV28 and TRBJ2-7; weak D call: TRBD1 (6 bases). This CDR3 spans 14 amino acids. V shed 5 bases and J shed 9 bases, with 20 bases lying between them. CDR1 and CDR2 from the germline V gene are MDHEN and SYDVKM. DNA for the CDR3: TGTGCCAGCAGTGGGCCCGGACAGACCGGGGTGCAGTACTTC. Protein sequence: CASSGPGQTGVQYF. Together with reference TRBV28 and TRBJ2-7, the CDR3 gives the full variable domain: DVKVTQSSRYLVKRTGEKVFLECVQDMDHENMFWYRQDPGLGLRLIYFSYDVKMKEKGDIPEGYSVSREKKERFSLILESASTNQTSMYLCASSGPGQTGVQYFGPGTRLTVT.

CDR3 amino acids: CASSVGQGADEQYF. In DNA form, the CDR3 reads TGCGCCAGCAGTGTCGGACAGGGGGCTGACGAGCAGTACTTC. This rearrangement joins TRBV5-1 to TRBJ2-7, with TRBD1 identical over 11 bases. With 5 bases clipped from V and 5 bases from J, the junction kept 6 bases outside the gene matches. Germline loops: CDR1 SGHRS, CDR2 YFSETQ. This CDR3 is built from 14 residues.

V usage is TRBV10-3 and J usage is TRBJ1-2; D not certain. The ends were cut back, 3 bases at V and 6 bases at J, with 11 bases in the middle. This CDR3 spans 13 amino acids. Germline V gene lookup returns CDR1 ENHRY and CDR2 SYGVKD. DNA of the CDR3: TGTGCCATCAGTGACCCCCGAGGGCATGGCTACACCTTC. It specifies CAISDPRGHGYTF.

This chain connects TRBV7-6 to TRBJ1-3; 7 bases align to TRBD1. Germline V gene lookup returns CDR1 SGHVS and CDR2 FNYEAQ. V lost 2 bases to trimming and J lost 1 base; unmatched junction nucleotides: 11. This CDR3 spans 18 amino acids. CDR3 nucleotides: TGTGCCAGCAGCTTAACCGACGCCACAGGGGTATCTGGAAACACCATATATTTT. This sequence encodes CASSLTDATGVSGNTIYF.

The DNA of the CDR3 is TGTGCCAGCCGTGGACAGAACACCGGGGAGCTGTTTTTT. As protein: CASRGQNTGELFF. The V call is TRBV19, the J call TRBJ2-2, with D perhaps matching TRBD1 (5 bases). The length of the CDR3 is 13 residues. Germline V lookup: CDR1 LNHDA, CDR2 SQIVND (reference sequence). The V and J ends lost 9 bases and 1 base respectively, with 9 bases between them. The full variable domain, in which reference TRBV19 and TRBJ2-2 provide the parts outside the CDR3, is DGGITQSPKYLFRKEGQNVTLSCEQNLNHDAMYWYRQDPGQGLRLIYYSQIVNDFQKGDIAEGYSVSREKKESFPLTVTSAQKNPTAFYLCASRGQNTGELFFGEGSRLTVL.

The chain has TRBV5-4 and TRBJ2-7; the D gene is possibly TRBD2 (7 bases). Per the germline V gene, CDR1 is SGHNT and CDR2 is YYREEE (reference sequence). Trimming removed 1 base at V and 5 bases at J, with 13 bases between. The CDR3 is 14 amino acids. CDR3 sequence reads: CASSLRGGGNEQYF. The CDR3 nucleotides are TGTGCCAGCAGCTTGCGCGGGGGCGGGAACGAGCAGTACTTC.

The CDR3 bases are TGTGCCATCAGTGAGTCGTTTCGGGACAGTCAAGAGACCCAGTACTTC. Translated, it gives CAISESFRDSQETQYF. The chain couples TRBV10-3 to TRBJ2-5; TRBD1 matches at 7 bases. V lost 0 bases, J lost 2 bases, and 6 bases stayed unmatched. This CDR3 contains 16 residues. From germline, CDR1 is ENHRY and CDR2 SYGVKD.

V gene TRBV19 combines with J gene TRBJ1-5; D is perhaps TRBD1 (6 bases). Germline CDR1 LNHDA, CDR2 SQIVND (reference sequence). This CDR3 is 14 amino acids long. Trimming cost V 5 bases and J 15 bases, with 23 bases left between them. CDR3 DNA sequence: TGTGCCAGTAGTCCTCGGCCAGATGGGGGCATAGGGCATTTT. Encoded protein: CASSPRPDGGIGHF.

The chain employs TRBV5-1 and TRBJ1-2; a possible D gene is TRBD1 (6 bases). Germline assignment: CDR1 SGHRS and CDR2 YFSETQ. The CDR3 consists of 12 residues. Trimming pared 4 bases from V and 8 bases from J, leaving 12 bases between. CDR3 residues: CASSLQGSGYTF. In DNA form, the CDR3 reads TGCGCCAGCAGCCTACAGGGATCCGGCTACACCTTC.

This chain connects TRBV28 to TRBJ2-7; TRBD2 matches 8 bases. CDR3 length: 16 amino acids. V shed 8 bases and J 5 bases; nucleotides not matched to a gene: 17. Germline V gene data show CDR1 as MDHEN and CDR2 as SYDVKM. This CDR3 reads CASPPFGGGPVNEQYF. In nucleotides, the CDR3 is TGTGCCAGCCCTCCTTTTGGCGGGGGGCCTGTGAACGAGCAGTACTTC. The full variable domain, its missing parts supplied by reference TRBV28 and TRBJ2-7, is DVKVTQSSRYLVKRTGEKVFLECVQDMDHENMFWYRQDPGLGLRLIYFSYDVKMKEKGDIPEGYSVSREKKERFSLILESASTNQTSMYLCASPPFGGGPVNEQYFGPGTRLTVT.